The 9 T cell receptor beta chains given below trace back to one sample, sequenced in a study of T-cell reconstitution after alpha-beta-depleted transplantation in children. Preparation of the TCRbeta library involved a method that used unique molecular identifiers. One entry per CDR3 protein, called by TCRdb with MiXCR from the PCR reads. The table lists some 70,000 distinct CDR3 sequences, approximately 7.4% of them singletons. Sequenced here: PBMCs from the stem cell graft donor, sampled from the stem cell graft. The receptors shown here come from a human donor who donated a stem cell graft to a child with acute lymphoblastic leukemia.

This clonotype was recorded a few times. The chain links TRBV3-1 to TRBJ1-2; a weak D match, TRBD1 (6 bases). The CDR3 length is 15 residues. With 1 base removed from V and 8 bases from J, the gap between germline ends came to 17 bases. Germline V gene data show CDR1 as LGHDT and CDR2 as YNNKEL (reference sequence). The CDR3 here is CASSQARGGLRGYTF. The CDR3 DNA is TGTGCCAGCAGCCAAGCCCGGGGGGGGCTTCGGGGCTACACCTTC.

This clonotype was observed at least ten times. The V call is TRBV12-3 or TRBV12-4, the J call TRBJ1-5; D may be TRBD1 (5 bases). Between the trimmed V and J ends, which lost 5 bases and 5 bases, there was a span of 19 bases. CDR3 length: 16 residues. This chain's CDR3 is CASSSTSWDWDQPQHF. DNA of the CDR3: TGTGCCAGCAGTAGCACCTCGTGGGACTGGGATCAGCCCCAGCATTTT.

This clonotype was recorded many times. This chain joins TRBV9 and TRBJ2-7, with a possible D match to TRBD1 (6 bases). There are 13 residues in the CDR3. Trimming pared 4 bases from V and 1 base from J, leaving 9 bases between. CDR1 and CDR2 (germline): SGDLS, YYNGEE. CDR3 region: CASSLGQSYEQYF. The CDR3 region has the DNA TGTGCCAGCAGCCTCGGACAGTCCTACGAGCAGTACTTC.

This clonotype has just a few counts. For the CDR3, the DNA is TGTGCCAGCAGCTTAACATTGAACACTGAAGCTTTCTTT. Its protein product is CASSLTLNTEAFF. The V call is TRBV7-3, the J call TRBJ1-1; D is unclear. Looked up from germline, CDR1 is SGHTA and CDR2 is FQGTGA. The CDR3 has 13 residues. V shed 0 bases and J shed 0 bases, with 2 bases lying between them.

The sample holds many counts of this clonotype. Here the CDR3 DNA reads TGTGCCAGCAGCGCGTACAATCAGCCCCAGCATTTT. Residues: CASSAYNQPQHF. The rearrangement joins TRBV7-2 to TRBJ1-5; D gene unclear. The V gene lost 5 bases and the J gene lost 3 bases, with 5 bases spanning the gap. The germline CDR1 and CDR2 sequences are SGHTA and FQGNSA. The CDR3 spans 12 residues.

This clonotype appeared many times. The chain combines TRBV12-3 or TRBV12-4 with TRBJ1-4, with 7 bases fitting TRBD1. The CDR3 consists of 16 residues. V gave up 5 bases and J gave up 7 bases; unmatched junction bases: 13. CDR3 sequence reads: CASSNRDSQVGEKLFF. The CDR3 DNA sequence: TGTGCCAGCAGTAATCGGGACAGCCAAGTGGGTGAAAAACTGTTTTTT.

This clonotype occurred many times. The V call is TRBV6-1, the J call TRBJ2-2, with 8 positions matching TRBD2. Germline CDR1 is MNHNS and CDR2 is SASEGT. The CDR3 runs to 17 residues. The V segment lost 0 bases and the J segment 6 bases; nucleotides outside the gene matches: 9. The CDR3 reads CASSEAPGTRWAGELFF. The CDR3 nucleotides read TGTGCCAGCAGTGAAGCGCCGGGGACTAGATGGGCCGGGGAGCTGTTTTTT.

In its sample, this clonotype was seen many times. The CDR3: CASSFRDKETQYF. The CDR3 coding sequence is TGTGCCAGCAGTTTCCGGGACAAAGAGACCCAGTACTTC. V and J are TRBV12-3 or TRBV12-4 and TRBJ2-5; tentatively, D is TRBD1 (6 bases). V lost 3 bases and J 3 bases, leaving 8 bases between the germline ends. The CDR3 has 13 residues.

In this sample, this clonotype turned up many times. CDR3 in amino acids: CATSDLRRGGELFF. In DNA, the CDR3 is TGTGCCACCAGTGATTTGCGGAGGGGCGGGGAGCTGTTTTTT. The rearrangement joins TRBV24-1 to TRBJ2-2; D may be TRBD2 (6 bases). Trimming stripped 0 bases from V and 7 bases from J, with 8 bases between. Germline lookup yields CDR1 KGHDR and CDR2 SFDVKD. The CDR3 length is 14 residues.